This passage covers 5 T cell receptor beta chains from one sample sequenced in a study of Ad26.COV2.S vaccination and SARS-CoV-2 variants. The data were produced by immunoSEQ multiplex PCR, yet TCRdb's version contains in-frame clones alone and is incomplete. This repertoire shows fewer than 100,000 clones, more than 65% found once; its top ten account for about 17%. The sample was peripheral blood, taken after recovery from COVID-19. The receptors derive from a human donor who had recovered from COVID-19.

The rearrangement links TRBV13 to TRBJ2-3, with no clear D. The CDR3 contains 15 residues. CDR1 is PRHDT, CDR2 FYEKMQ, per germline (reference sequence). Trimming pared 1 base from V and 0 bases from J, leaving 8 bases between. This chain's CDR3 is CASSLDDQSTDTQYF. The CDR3 nucleotides read TGTGCCAGCAGCTTAGACGACCAGAGCACAGATACGCAGTATTTT. The full variable domain, its missing parts supplied by reference TRBV13 and TRBJ2-3, is AAGVIQSPRHLIKEKRETATLKCYPIPRHDTVYWYQQGPGQDPQFLISFYEKMQSDKGSIPDRFSAQQFSDYHSELNMSSLELGDSALYFCASSLDDQSTDTQYFGPGTRLTVL.

V is TRBV5-3 and J is TRBJ1-2; possibly TRBD1 for D (6 bases). TRBV5-3 belongs to the ORF category, with a function that is uncertain. The CDR3 extends over 16 amino acids. Between the trimmed V and J ends, which lost 3 bases and 5 bases, there was a span of 20 bases. CDR3 amino acids: CARSSSEQGMIYGYTF. The CDR3 nucleotides are TGTGCCAGAAGCTCCTCAGAACAGGGTATGATTTATGGCTACACCTTC.

The chain employs TRBV19 and TRBJ1-4; D perhaps matches TRBD1 (6 bases). The CDR3 extends over 14 amino acids. Germline CDR1 is LNHDA and CDR2 is SQIVND (reference sequence). Trimming cost V 5 bases and J 8 bases, with 15 bases left between them. The CDR3 nucleotides are TGTGCCAGTAGTCCCCAGGGGCGGCAAGAAAAACTGTTTTTT. Protein sequence: CASSPQGRQEKLFF.

This chain uses TRBV7-9 with TRBJ2-2; 7 positions agree with TRBD1. The V segment lost 1 base and the J segment 0 bases; nucleotides outside the gene matches: 11. Germline CDR1 is SEHNR and CDR2 is FQNEAQ (reference sequence). The CDR3 contains 19 residues. For the CDR3, the DNA is TGTGCCAGCAGCTTAGTTCTAGCTTTGGGGACAGCGAACACCGGGGAGCTGTTTTTT. Protein product: CASSLVLALGTANTGELFF.

CDR3 DNA sequence: TGTGCCAGCAGCCCTGGGGGGGACCTGTACAATGAGCAGTTCTTC. Its translation: CASSPGGDLYNEQFF. The chain employs TRBV9 and TRBJ2-1; 7 nucleotides match TRBD2. CDR1 SGDLS and CDR2 YYNGEE come from the germline V gene. The CDR3 consists of 15 residues. Trimming at V came to 4 bases and at J to 4 bases, leaving 8 bases not matched to a gene.